Sequencing of this TCR beta chain was carried out in a study of beta chain features in type 1 diabetes. The study's findings and limits: Researchers cautioned that cDNA sequencing could over-represent cells with high TCR expression.

The CDR3 loop spans 15 amino acids. Germline CDR1 and CDR2: SEHNR and FQNEAQ (reference sequence). V lost 4 bases to trimming and J lost 5 bases; unmatched junction nucleotides: 10. Expressed TCRB transcripts were sequenced because the isolated RNA had all been reverse transcribed beforehand. The repertoire was sequenced with immunoSEQ multiplex PCR; TCRdb's copy has only in-frame clones and lacks some. The table has some 240,000 clones, around 9.9% seen once. Concerning this clone: Its specificity is unknown.

This clonotype originated in a man between 18 and 35 years old in good health. The sample consisted of central memory CD4+ T cells from blood. The chain links TRBV7-9 to TRBJ2-7, with TRBD1 matching over 8 bases. The CDR3 bases are TGTGCCAGCAGCTCCCGAAGGACAGGGCTCCACGAGCAGTACTTC. Its translation is CASSSRRTGLHEQYF.